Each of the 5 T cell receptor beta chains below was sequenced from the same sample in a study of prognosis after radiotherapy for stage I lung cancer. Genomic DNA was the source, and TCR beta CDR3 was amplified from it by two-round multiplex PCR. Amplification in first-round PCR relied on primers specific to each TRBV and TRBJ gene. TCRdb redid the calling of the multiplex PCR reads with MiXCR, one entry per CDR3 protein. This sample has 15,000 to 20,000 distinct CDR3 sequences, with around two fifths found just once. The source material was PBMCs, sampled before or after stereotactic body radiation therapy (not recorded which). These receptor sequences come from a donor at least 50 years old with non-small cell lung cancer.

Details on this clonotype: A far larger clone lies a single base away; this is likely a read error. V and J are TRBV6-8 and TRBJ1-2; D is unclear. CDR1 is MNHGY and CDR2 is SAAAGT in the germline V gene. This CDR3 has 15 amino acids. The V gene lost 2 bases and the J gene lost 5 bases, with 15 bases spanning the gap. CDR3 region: CASSYLSSEGYGYTF. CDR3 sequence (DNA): TGTGCCAGCAGTTACCTGTCCAGTGAAGGGTATGGCTACACCTTC.

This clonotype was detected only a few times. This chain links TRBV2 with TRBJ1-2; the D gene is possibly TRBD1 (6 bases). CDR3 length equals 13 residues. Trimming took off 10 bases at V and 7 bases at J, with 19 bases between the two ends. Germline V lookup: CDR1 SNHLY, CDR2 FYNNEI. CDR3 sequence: CATERGARRGYTF. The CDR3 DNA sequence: TGTGCCACCGAACGGGGGGCGAGGCGTGGCTACACCTTC.

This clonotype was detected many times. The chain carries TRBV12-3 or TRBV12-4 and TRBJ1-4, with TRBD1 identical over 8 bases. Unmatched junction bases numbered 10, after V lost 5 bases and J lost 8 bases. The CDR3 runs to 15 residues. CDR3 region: CASSPGQGRWEKLFF. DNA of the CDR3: TGTGCCAGCAGTCCCGGACAGGGTCGTTGGGAAAAACTGTTTTTT.

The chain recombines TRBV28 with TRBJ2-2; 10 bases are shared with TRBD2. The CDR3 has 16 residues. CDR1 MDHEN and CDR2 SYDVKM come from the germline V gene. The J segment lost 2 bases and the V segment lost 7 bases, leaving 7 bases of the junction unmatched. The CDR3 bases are TGTGCCAGCAACCCTAGCGGGAGTTATAACACCGGGGAGCTGTTTTTT. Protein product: CASNPSGSYNTGELFF. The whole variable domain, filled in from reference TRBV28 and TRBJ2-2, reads DVKVTQSSRYLVKRTGEKVFLECVQDMDHENMFWYRQDPGLGLRLIYFSYDVKMKEKGDIPEGYSVSREKKERFSLILESASTNQTSMYLCASNPSGSYNTGELFFGEGSRLTVL.

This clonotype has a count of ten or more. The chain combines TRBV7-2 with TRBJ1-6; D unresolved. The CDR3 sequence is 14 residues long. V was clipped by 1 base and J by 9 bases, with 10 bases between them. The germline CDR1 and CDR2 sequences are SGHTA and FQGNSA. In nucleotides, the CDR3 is TGTGCCAGCAGCTTAGTCCCGGGTGGTTCACCCCTCCACTTT. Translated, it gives CASSLVPGGSPLHF.